The 5 T cell receptor beta chains listed next were all sequenced from one sample in a study of blood T cell repertoires in COVID-19. Sequencing was performed with immunoSEQ multiplex PCR; in TCRdb, only in-frame clones are kept and a portion is missing. The profile covers fewer than 120,000 clones, with 80% to 90% appearing a single time and approximately 15% taken by the ten largest. Sample: peripheral blood. These receptors were obtained from an older woman with acute or convalescent COVID-19.

The J gene is TRBJ2-2, the V gene TRBV18, with 8 bases lining up with TRBD2. Germline V gene sequence: CDR1 KGHSH, CDR2 LQKENI. The CDR3 runs to 17 residues. V lost 2 bases to trimming and J lost 1 base; unmatched junction nucleotides: 6. CDR3 DNA: TGTGCCAGCTCACCAGACGCGGGGGGCCGGAACACCGGGGAGCTGTTTTTT. The encoded protein is CASSPDAGGRNTGELFF.

This clone showed up just a few times. The chain is built from TRBV29-1 and TRBJ2-5; D may be TRBD1 (6 bases). Trimming removed 0 bases from V and 5 bases from J, with 10 bases in between. This CDR3 contains 13 residues. Per the germline V gene, CDR1 is SQVTM and CDR2 is ANQGSEA. The CDR3: CSVEEQGMETQYF. CDR3 bases: TGCAGCGTTGAAGAACAGGGAATGGAGACCCAGTACTTC.

The rearrangement links TRBV5-1 to TRBJ1-5; the D is unclear. Trimming stripped 2 bases from V and 0 bases from J, with 9 bases between. Germline V gives CDR1 SGHRS, CDR2 YFSETQ. This CDR3 region has 15 residues. CDR3 sequence: CASSFQGGSNQPQHF. DNA for the CDR3: TGCGCCAGCAGCTTTCAAGGCGGTAGCAATCAGCCCCAGCATTTT.

The rearrangement uses TRBV7-2 and TRBJ2-1; no firm D call. Germline-derived CDR1 and CDR2 are SGHTA and FQGNSA. The CDR3 length is 14 residues. V lost 3 bases and J lost 3, with 9 bases in between. CDR3 coding DNA: TGTGCCAGCAGCTTGGGCACCTACTACAATGAGCAGTTCTTC. Translating gives CASSLGTYYNEQFF.

This chain joins TRBV7-8 and TRBJ2-2, with D possibly being TRBD2 (5 bases). The CDR3 is 15 residues long. Germline CDR1 is SGHVS and CDR2 is FQNEAQ. V gave up 6 bases and J gave up 0 bases, with 11 bases separating them. The CDR3 sequence: CASSLRLSNTGELFF. Here the CDR3 DNA reads TGTGCCAGCAGTCTAAGACTATCGAACACCGGGGAGCTGTTTTTT.